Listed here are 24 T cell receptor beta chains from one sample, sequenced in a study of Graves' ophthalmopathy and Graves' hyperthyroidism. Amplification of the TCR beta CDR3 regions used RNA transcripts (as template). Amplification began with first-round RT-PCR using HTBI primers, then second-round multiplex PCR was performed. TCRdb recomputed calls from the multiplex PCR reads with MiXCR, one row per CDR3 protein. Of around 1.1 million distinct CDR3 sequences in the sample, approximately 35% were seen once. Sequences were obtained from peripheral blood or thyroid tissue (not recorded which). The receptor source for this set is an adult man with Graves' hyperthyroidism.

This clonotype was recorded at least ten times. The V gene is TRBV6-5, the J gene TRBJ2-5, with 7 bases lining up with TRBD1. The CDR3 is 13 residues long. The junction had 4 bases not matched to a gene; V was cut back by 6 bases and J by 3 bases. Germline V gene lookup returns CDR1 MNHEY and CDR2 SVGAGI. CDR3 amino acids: CASSPGGEETQYF. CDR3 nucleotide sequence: TGTGCCAGCAGCCCAGGGGGAGAAGAGACCCAGTACTTC.

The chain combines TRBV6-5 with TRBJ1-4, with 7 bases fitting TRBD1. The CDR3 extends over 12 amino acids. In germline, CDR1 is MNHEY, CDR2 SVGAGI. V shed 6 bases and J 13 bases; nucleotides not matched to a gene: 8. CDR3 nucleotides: TGTGCCAGCAGGCAACAGGGGCTGGGACTGTTTTTT. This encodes CASRQQGLGLFF.

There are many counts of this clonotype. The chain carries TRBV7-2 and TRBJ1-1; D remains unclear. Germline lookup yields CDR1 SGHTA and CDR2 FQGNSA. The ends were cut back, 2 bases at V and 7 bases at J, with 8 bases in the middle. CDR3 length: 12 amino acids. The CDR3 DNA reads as TGTGCCAGCAGCTTACACTTTAATGAAGCTTTCTTT. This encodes CASSLHFNEAFF. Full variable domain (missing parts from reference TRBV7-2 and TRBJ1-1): GAGVSQSPSNKVTEKGKDVELRCDPISGHTALYWYRQSLGQGLEFLIYFQGNSAPDKSGLPSDRFSAERTGGSVSTLTIQRTQQEDSAVYLCASSLHFNEAFFGQGTRLTVV.

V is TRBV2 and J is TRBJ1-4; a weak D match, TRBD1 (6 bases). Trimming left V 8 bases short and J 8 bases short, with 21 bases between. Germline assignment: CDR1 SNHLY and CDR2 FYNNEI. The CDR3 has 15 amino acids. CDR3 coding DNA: TGTGCCAGCGGCGGACTCGGGGGCCTTTTAGAAAAACTGTTTTTT. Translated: CASGGLGGLLEKLFF.

The CDR3 is CSATSGTPYEQYF. Written as DNA, the CDR3 is TGCAGCGCCACTAGCGGGACCCCCTACGAGCAGTACTTC. J is TRBJ2-7 and V is TRBV29-1; 10 bases are a match to TRBD2. The CDR3 spans 13 residues. Losses at the gene ends were 7 bases for V and 2 bases for J; bases not matched to a gene: 5. Germline lookup yields CDR1 SQVTM and CDR2 ANQGSEA.

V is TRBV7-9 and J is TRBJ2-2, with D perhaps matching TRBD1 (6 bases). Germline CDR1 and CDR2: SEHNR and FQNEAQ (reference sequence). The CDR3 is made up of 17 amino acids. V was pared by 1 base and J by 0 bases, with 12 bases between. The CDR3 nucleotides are TGTGCCAGCAGCTTAGGAGCGTCAGGGGCGAACACCGGGGAGCTGTTTTTT. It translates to CASSLGASGANTGELFF.

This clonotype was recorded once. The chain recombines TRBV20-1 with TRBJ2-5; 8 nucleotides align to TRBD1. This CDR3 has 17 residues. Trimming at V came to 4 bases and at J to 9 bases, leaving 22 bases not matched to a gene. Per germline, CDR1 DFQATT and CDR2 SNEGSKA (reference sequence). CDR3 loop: CSATDLDRAYSNQPQYF. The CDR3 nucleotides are TGCAGTGCTACCGATTTGGACAGGGCGTATAGCAATCAGCCCCAGTACTTC.

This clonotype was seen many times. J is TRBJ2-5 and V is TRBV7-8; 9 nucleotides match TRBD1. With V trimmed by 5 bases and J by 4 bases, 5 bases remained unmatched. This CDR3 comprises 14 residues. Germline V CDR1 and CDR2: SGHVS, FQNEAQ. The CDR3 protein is CASSHDRGGETQYF. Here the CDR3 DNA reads TGTGCCAGCAGCCACGACAGGGGGGGAGAGACCCAGTACTTC.

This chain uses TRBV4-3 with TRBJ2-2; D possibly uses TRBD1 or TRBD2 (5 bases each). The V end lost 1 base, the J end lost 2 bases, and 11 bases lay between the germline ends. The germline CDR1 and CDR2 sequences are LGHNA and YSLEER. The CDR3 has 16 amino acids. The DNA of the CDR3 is TGCGCCAGCAGCCAAGTTCGGGGCGGTAACACCGGGGAGCTGTTTTTT. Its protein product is CASSQVRGGNTGELFF.

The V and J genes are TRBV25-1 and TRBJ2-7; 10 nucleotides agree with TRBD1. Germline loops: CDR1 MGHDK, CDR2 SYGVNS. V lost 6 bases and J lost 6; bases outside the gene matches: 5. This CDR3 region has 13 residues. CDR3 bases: TGTGCCAGCAGGGGGGACAGGGGTTCCGAGCAGTACTTC. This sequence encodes CASRGDRGSEQYF.

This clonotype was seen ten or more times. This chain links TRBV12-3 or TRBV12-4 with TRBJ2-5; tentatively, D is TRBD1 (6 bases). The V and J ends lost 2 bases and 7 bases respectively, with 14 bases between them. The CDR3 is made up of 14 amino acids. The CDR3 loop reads CASSLHAGAGTQYF. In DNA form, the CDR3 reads TGTGCCAGCAGTTTACACGCAGGGGCGGGGACCCAGTACTTC.

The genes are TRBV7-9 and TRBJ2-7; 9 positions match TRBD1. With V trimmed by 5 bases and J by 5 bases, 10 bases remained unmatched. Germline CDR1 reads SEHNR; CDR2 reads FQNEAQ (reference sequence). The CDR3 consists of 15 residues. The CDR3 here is CASSTPGQGLDEQYF. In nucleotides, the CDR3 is TGTGCCAGCAGCACGCCGGGACAGGGTTTGGACGAGCAGTACTTC. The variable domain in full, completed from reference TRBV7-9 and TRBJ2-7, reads DTGVSQNPRHKITKRGQNVTFRCDPISEHNRLYWYRQTLGQGPEFLTYFQNEAQLEKSRLLSDRFSAERPKGSFSTLEIQRTEQGDSAMYLCASSTPGQGLDEQYFGPGTRLTVT.

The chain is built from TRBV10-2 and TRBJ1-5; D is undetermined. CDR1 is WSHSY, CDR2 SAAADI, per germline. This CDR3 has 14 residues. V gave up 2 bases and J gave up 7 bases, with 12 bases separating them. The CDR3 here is CASSEPGSGQPQHF. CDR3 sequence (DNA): TGCGCCAGCAGTGAGCCGGGTTCGGGGCAGCCCCAGCATTTT.

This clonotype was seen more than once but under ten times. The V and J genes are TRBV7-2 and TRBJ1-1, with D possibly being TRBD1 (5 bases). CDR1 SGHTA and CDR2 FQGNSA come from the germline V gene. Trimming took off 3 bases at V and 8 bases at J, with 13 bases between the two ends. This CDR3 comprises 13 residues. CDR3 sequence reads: CASSFLYDSEAFF. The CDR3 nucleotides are TGTGCCAGCAGCTTTCTGTACGACAGCGAAGCTTTCTTT.

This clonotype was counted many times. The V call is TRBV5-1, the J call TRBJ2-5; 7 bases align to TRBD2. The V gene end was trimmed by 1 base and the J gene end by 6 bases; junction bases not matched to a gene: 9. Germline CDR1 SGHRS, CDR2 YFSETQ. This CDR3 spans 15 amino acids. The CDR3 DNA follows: TGCGCCAGCAGCTTGTGGACGGGAGGAGGAAAGACCCAGTACTTC. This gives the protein CASSLWTGGGKTQYF.

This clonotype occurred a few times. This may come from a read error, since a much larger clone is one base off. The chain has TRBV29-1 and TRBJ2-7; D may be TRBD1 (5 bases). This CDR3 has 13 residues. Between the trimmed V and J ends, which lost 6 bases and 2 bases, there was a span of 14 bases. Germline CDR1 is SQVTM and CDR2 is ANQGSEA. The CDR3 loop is CSVVWGRAYEQYF. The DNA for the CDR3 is TGCAGCGTAGTATGGGGCAGGGCCTACGAGCAGTACTTC.

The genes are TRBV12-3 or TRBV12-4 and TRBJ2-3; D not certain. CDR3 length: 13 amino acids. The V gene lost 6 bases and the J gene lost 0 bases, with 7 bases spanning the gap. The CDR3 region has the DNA TGTGCCAGCAGGCCGGCTAGCACAGATACGCAGTATTTT. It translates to CASRPASTDTQYF.

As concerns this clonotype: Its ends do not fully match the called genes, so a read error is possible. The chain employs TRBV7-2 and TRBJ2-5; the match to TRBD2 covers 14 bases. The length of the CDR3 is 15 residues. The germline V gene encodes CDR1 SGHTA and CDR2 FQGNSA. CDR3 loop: CASSQTSGGAETQYF. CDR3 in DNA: TGCGCCAGCAGCCAGACTAGCGGGGGGGCGGAGACCCAGTACTTC. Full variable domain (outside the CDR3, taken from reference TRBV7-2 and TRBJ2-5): GAGVSQSPSNKVTEKGKDVELRCDPISGHTALYWYRQSLGQGLEFLIYFQGNSAPDKSGLPSDRFSAERTGGSVSTLTIQRTQQEDSAVYLCASSQTSGGAETQYFGPGTRLLVL.

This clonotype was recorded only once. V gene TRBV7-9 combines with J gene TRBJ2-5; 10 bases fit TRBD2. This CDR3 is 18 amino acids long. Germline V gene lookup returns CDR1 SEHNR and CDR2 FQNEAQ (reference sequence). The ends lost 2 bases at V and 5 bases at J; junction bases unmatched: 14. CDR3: CASSLTGGAGGPRETQYF. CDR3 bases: TGTGCCAGCAGCTTAACGGGAGGAGCGGGAGGGCCGCGGGAGACCCAGTACTTC.

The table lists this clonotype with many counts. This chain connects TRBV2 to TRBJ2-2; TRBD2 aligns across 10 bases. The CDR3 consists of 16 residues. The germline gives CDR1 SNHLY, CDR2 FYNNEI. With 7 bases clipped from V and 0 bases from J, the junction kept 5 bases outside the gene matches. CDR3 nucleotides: TGTGCCAGCACATGGACTAGCGGCGCGAACACCGGGGAGCTGTTTTTT. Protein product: CASTWTSGANTGELFF. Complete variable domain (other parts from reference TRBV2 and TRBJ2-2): EPEVTQTPSHQVTQMGQEVILRCVPISNHLYFYWYRQILGQKVEFLVSFYNNEISEKSEIFDDQFSVERPDGSNFTLKIRSTKLEDSAMYFCASTWTSGANTGELFFGEGSRLTVL.

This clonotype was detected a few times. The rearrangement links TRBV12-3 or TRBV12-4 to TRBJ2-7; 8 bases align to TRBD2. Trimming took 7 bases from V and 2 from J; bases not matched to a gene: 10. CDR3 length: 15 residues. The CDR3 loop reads CASKAGVSGAYEQYF. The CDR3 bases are TGTGCCAGCAAAGCAGGGGTTAGCGGGGCCTACGAGCAGTACTTC.

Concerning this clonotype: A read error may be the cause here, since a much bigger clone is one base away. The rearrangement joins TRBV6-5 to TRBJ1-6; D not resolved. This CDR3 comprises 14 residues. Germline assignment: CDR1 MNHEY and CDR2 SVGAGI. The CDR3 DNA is TGTGCCAGCAGTTTAAATGGTCCGAATTTACCCCTCCACTTT. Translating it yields CASSLNGPNLPLHF.

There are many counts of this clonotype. The CDR3 nucleotides are TGCGCCAGCAGTTCCTTCGGAGGGACACACCTCTACGAGCAGTACTTC. This gives the protein CASSSFGGTHLYEQYF. This rearrangement joins TRBV5-1 to TRBJ2-7; TRBD1 or TRBD2 may be the D gene (6 bases each). The CDR3 loop spans 16 amino acids. CDR1 SGHRS and CDR2 YFSETQ come from the germline V gene. Trimming took off 5 bases at V and 3 bases at J, with 21 bases between the two ends.

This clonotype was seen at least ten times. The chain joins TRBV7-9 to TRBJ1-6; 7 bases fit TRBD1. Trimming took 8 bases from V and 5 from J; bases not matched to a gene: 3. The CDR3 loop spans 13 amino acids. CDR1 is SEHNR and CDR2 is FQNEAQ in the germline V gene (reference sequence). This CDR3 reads CASAQGDNSPLHF. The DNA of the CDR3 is TGTGCCAGCGCTCAGGGGGATAATTCACCCCTCCACTTT.